This T cell receptor (beta chain) was found in a study of blood T cell repertoires in COVID-19. Study background: The United States, Italy and Spain provided the acute and convalescent COVID-19 samples.

The CDR3 contains 15 residues. Trimming took 4 bases from V and 5 from J, leaving 17 bases between them. Germline-derived CDR1 and CDR2 are MGHRA and YSYEKL. In the study's own analysis: Researchers report that nucleated cell counts were estimated from reference gene primer amplification. Assay: immunoSEQ multiplex PCR; the TCRdb copy retains only in-frame clones and omits some. The V and J calls and clone size come from that table; D and trimming were worked out from the DNA. The sample carries some 71,000 clones, 90% recorded once. The clonotype comes from a woman between 18 and 30 years old with acute or convalescent COVID-19. The chain links TRBV4-1 to TRBJ2-5; D gene unclear. The sequencing input was peripheral blood. In DNA, the CDR3 is TGCGCCAGCAGCCCTGGTTATAGCCCCCAGGAGACCCAGTACTTC. Translating gives CASSPGYSPQETQYF.